The rows below give T cell receptor beta chains drawn from one sample of a study of blood T cell repertoires in COVID-19. Data came from immunoSEQ multiplex PCR; TCRdb stores just in-frame clones and leaves some out. The sample shows about 330,000 clones, approximately 88% of them seen only once. The sequencing input was PBMCs or T cells enriched from blood (not recorded which). Receptor source: a young man who had recovered from COVID-19. The CDR3 runs from the conserved cysteine through the conserved F or W. A D gene is named only where the DNA matches it firmly. Clone size is not always given. Where it is, it says once, few, many or a class for expanded clones.

V: TRBV5-4
length: 14
D: TRBD2
J: TRBJ2-3
size: -
CDR3: CASSLEAGADTQYF
DNA: TGTGCCAGCAGCTTGGAAGCGGGGGCAGATACGCAGTATTTT

V: TRBV7-9
length: 16
D: -
J: TRBJ1-6
size: -
CDR3: CASSLAGAGINSPLHF
DNA: TGTGCCAGCAGCTTAGCGGGGGCAGGAATTAATTCACCCCTCCACTTT

V: TRBV12-5
length: 20
D: TRBD2
J: TRBJ2-1
size: -
CDR3: CASGLRSTSWRLGSYNEQFF
DNA: TGTGCTAGTGGTTTGCGATCGACTAGCTGGAGATTGGGCTCCTACAATGAGCAGTTCTTC

V: TRBV7-3
length: 13
D: -
J: TRBJ1-2
size: -
CDR3: CASSLEGLGGYTF
DNA: TGTGCCAGCAGCTTAGAGGGTTTAGGAGGCTACACCTTC

V: TRBV7-7
length: 18
D: TRBD2
J: TRBJ2-3
size: -
CDR3: CASSLFAGGPGGTDTQYF
DNA: TGTGCCAGCAGCTTATTTGCGGGGGGGCCCGGGGGCACAGATACGCAGTATTTT

V: TRBV7-9
length: 17
D: TRBD2
J: TRBJ2-1
size: -
CDR3: CASSPDQGTSSYNEQFF
DNA: TGTGCCAGCAGCCCCGACCAGGGGACTAGCTCCTACAATGAGCAGTTCTTC

V: TRBV11-2
length: 10
D: -
J: TRBJ2-7
size: -
CDR3: CASSSREQYF
DNA: TGTGCCAGCAGCTCCCGCGAGCAGTACTTC

V: TRBV28
length: 19
D: TRBD1
J: TRBJ1-5
size: few
CDR3: CASNYFRDRGLYSNQPQHF
DNA: TGTGCCAGCAATTACTTCCGGGACAGGGGGCTTTATAGCAATCAGCCCCAGCATTTT

V: TRBV18
length: 16
D: -
J: TRBJ1-1
size: -
CDR3: CASSPRPYYGNTEAFF
DNA: TGTGCCAGCTCACCACGACCGTACTATGGGAACACTGAAGCTTTCTTT

V: TRBV10-1
length: 14
D: -
J: TRBJ2-7
size: few
CDR3: CASSDRLARYEQYF
DNA: TGCGCCAGCAGTGATCGGCTAGCTCGCTACGAGCAGTACTTC

V: TRBV2
length: 13
D: -
J: TRBJ2-5
size: once
CDR3: CASSDRVGETQYF
DNA: TGTGCCAGCAGTGACCGGGTTGGAGAGACCCAGTACTTC

V: TRBV6-1
length: 17
D: -
J: TRBJ2-2
size: -
CDR3: CASSEWSGGPNTGELFF
DNA: TGTGCCAGCAGTGAATGGTCAGGGGGGCCCAACACCGGGGAGCTGTTTTTT

V: TRBV10-1
length: 13
D: -
J: TRBJ1-1
size: -
CDR3: CASSEGGTTEAFF
DNA: TGCGCCAGCAGTGAGGGGGGGACCACTGAAGCTTTCTTT

V: TRBV30
length: 11
D: TRBD1
J: TRBJ1-1
size: once
CDR3: CAGTGDTEAFF
DNA: TGTGCCGGAACAGGGGACACTGAAGCTTTCTTT

V: TRBV3-1/TRBV3-2
length: 13
D: -
J: TRBJ2-5
size: -
CDR3: CASSQDNQETQYF
DNA: TGTGCCAGCAGCCAAGATAACCAAGAGACCCAGTACTTC

V: TRBV28
length: 16
D: -
J: TRBJ2-6
size: once
CDR3: CASSLTRAWGANVLTF
DNA: TGTGCCAGCAGTTTGACCAGGGCGTGGGGGGCCAACGTCCTGACTTTC

V: TRBV18
length: 17
D: TRBD1
J: TRBJ1-1
size: -
CDR3: CANSVTGGEQGNTEAFF
DNA: TGTGCCAACTCAGTTACAGGGGGCGAACAAGGGAACACTGAAGCTTTCTTT

V: TRBV5-1
length: 17
D: TRBD2
J: TRBJ2-5
size: -
CDR3: CASRRLGASGTQETQYF
DNA: TGCGCCAGCAGACGATTAGGCGCCAGCGGGACCCAAGAGACCCAGTACTTC

V: TRBV11-3
length: 13
D: TRBD1
J: TRBJ2-7
size: once
CDR3: CASSSTTGNEQYF
DNA: TGTGCCAGCAGCTCCACGACAGGGAACGAGCAGTACTTC

V: TRBV4-2
length: 16
D: TRBD2
J: TRBJ2-7
size: once
CDR3: CASSQEGTSGSYEQYF
DNA: TGTGCCAGCAGCCAAGAGGGAACTAGCGGGTCCTACGAGCAGTACTTC

V: TRBV3-1/TRBV3-2
length: 16
D: -
J: TRBJ2-1
size: -
CDR3: CASSQGGARSGNEQFF
DNA: TGTGCCAGCAGCCAGGGAGGCGCCAGGTCGGGCAATGAGCAGTTCTTC

V: TRBV7-6
length: 15
D: -
J: TRBJ1-4
size: -
CDR3: CASSLSRRPDEKLFF
DNA: TGTGCCAGCAGCTTGTCTAGGCGACCGGATGAAAAACTGTTTTTT

V: TRBV18
length: 16
D: -
J: TRBJ2-7
size: once
CDR3: CASSLILGTLASEQYF
DNA: TGTGCCAGCTCACTCATACTTGGGACTCTGGCCAGCGAGCAGTACTTC

V: TRBV5-5
length: 19
D: TRBD2
J: TRBJ2-1
size: -
CDR3: CASSAGTSGGVGTYNEQFF
DNA: TGTGCCAGCAGCGCCGGGACTAGCGGGGGGGTAGGCACCTACAATGAGCAGTTCTTC

V: TRBV2
length: 14
D: TRBD2
J: TRBJ2-4
size: -
CDR3: CASRRLAAKNIQYF
DNA: TGTGCCAGCCGGAGACTAGCGGCCAAAAACATTCAGTACTTC

V: TRBV24-1
length: 17
D: TRBD2
J: TRBJ2-2
size: -
CDR3: CATSDLAAGGYTGELFF
DNA: TGTGCCACCAGTGATTTGGCAGCGGGGGGTTACACCGGGGAGCTGTTTTTT

V: TRBV30
length: 12
D: -
J: TRBJ2-7
size: -
CDR3: CAWSVPIGEQYF
DNA: TGTGCCTGGAGTGTACCGATCGGCGAGCAGTACTTC

V: TRBV5-4
length: 19
D: TRBD1
J: TRBJ1-3
size: -
CDR3: CASSLGGTGGSSSGNTIYF
DNA: TGTGCCAGCAGCTTGGGCGGGACAGGGGGCTCAAGCTCTGGAAACACCATATATTTT

V: TRBV5-5
length: 15
D: -
J: TRBJ1-5
size: -
CDR3: CASSLQGIPNQPQHF
DNA: TGTGCCAGCAGCCTACAGGGAATCCCCAATCAGCCCCAGCATTTT

V: TRBV5-6
length: 15
D: TRBD1
J: TRBJ1-1
size: -
CDR3: CASSGGTGRNTEAFF
DNA: TGTGCCAGCAGCGGGGGGACAGGGCGGAACACTGAAGCTTTCTTT

V: TRBV28
length: 15
D: TRBD2
J: TRBJ2-5
size: -
CDR3: CASSFTGGFGETQYF
DNA: TGTGCCAGCAGTTTTACGGGGGGTTTTGGAGAGACCCAGTACTTC

V: TRBV28
length: 15
D: TRBD1
J: TRBJ1-5
size: -
CDR3: CASTETGGGNQPQHF
DNA: TGTGCCAGCACGGAGACAGGGGGAGGGAATCAGCCCCAGCATTTT

V: TRBV9
length: 17
D: TRBD2
J: TRBJ2-3
size: -
CDR3: CASSLLAGGPLTDTQYF
DNA: TGTGCCAGCAGCCTATTAGCGGGGGGTCCCCTCACAGATACGCAGTATTTT

V: TRBV6-1
length: 19
D: -
J: TRBJ1-6
size: -
CDR3: CASSEFEYGRSSYNSPLHF
DNA: TGTGCCAGCAGTGAATTCGAGTATGGCCGGAGCTCCTATAATTCACCCCTCCACTTT

V: TRBV10-3
length: 15
D: TRBD2
J: TRBJ2-3
size: -
CDR3: CAISRMAGGSDTQYF
DNA: TGTGCCATCAGCCGAATGGCGGGGGGGTCAGATACGCAGTATTTT

V: TRBV10-3
length: 15
D: TRBD1
J: TRBJ2-3
size: -
CDR3: CAISDRTGSTDTQYF
DNA: TGTGCCATCAGTGACAGGACAGGCAGCACAGATACGCAGTATTTT

V: TRBV5-1
length: 14
D: -
J: TRBJ1-2
size: -
CDR3: CASSLGSANYGYTF
DNA: TGCGCCAGCAGCTTGGGCTCGGCTAACTATGGCTACACCTTC

V: TRBV15
length: 14
D: -
J: TRBJ1-3
size: -
CDR3: CATSRAGTGNTIYF
DNA: TGTGCCACCAGCAGAGCGGGGACTGGAAACACCATATATTTT

V: TRBV5-6
length: 17
D: TRBD1
J: TRBJ1-6
size: -
CDR3: CASSLGGGTVSNSPLHF
DNA: TGTGCCAGCAGCTTGGGTGGTGGGACAGTATCTAATTCACCCCTCCACTTT

V: TRBV30
length: 15
D: TRBD1
J: TRBJ1-1
size: -
CDR3: CAWISVRGRSTEAFF
DNA: TGTGCCTGGATCTCGGTCAGGGGGCGTAGCACTGAAGCTTTCTTT

V: TRBV7-8
length: 16
D: -
J: TRBJ1-1
size: -
CDR3: CASSLLPGGPNTEAFF
DNA: TGTGCCAGCAGCTTACTCCCGGGGGGTCCGAACACTGAAGCTTTCTTT

V: TRBV6-5
length: 13
D: TRBD1
J: TRBJ1-6
size: -
CDR3: CASGDRGYSPLHF
DNA: TGTGCCAGCGGGGACAGGGGTTATTCACCCCTCCACTTT

V: TRBV2
length: 13
D: -
J: TRBJ2-3
size: -
CDR3: CASSGTGADTQYF
DNA: TGTGCCAGCAGTGGGACTGGGGCAGATACGCAGTATTTT

V: TRBV20-1
length: 8
D: TRBD1
J: TRBJ1-1
size: once
CDR3: CRTGSAFF
DNA: TGCAGGACAGGGTCCGCTTTCTTT

V: TRBV27
length: 18
D: TRBD2
J: TRBJ2-3
size: -
CDR3: CASHTGLAGYPSTDTQYF
DNA: TGTGCCAGTCATACGGGACTAGCGGGGTACCCTAGCACAGATACGCAGTATTTT

V: TRBV12-3/TRBV12-4
length: 13
D: -
J: TRBJ1-2
size: -
CDR3: CASSPTEANGYTF
DNA: TGTGCCAGCAGTCCGACGGAGGCTAATGGCTACACCTTC

V: TRBV7-9
length: 15
D: TRBD2
J: TRBJ2-3
size: -
CDR3: CASSATSGGAHTQYF
DNA: TGTGCCAGCAGCGCAACTAGCGGGGGGGCCCATACGCAGTATTTT

V: TRBV7-3
length: 15
D: TRBD1
J: TRBJ2-1
size: -
CDR3: CASSLSGTGIDEQFF
DNA: TGTGCCAGCAGCTTATCAGGGACAGGGATCGATGAGCAGTTCTTC

V: TRBV7-9
length: 12
D: -
J: TRBJ2-3
size: once
CDR3: CASSPSTDTQYF
DNA: TGTGCCAGCAGCCCGAGCACAGATACGCAGTATTTT

V: TRBV27
length: 14
D: -
J: TRBJ1-1
size: -
CDR3: CASSGMGGMPEAFF
DNA: TGTGCCAGCAGTGGTATGGGGGGAATGCCTGAAGCTTTCTTT

V: TRBV6-1
length: 16
D: TRBD1
J: TRBJ1-2
size: -
CDR3: CASSERQGSGAYGYTF
DNA: TGTGCCAGCAGTGAGAGACAGGGCTCAGGGGCTTATGGCTACACCTTC

V: TRBV3-1/TRBV3-2
length: 15
D: TRBD1
J: TRBJ1-6
size: -
CDR3: CASSFRTGVNSPLHF
DNA: TGTGCCAGCAGCTTTCGGACAGGGGTTAATTCACCCCTCCACTTT